This TCR beta chain stems from a study of blood T cell repertoires in COVID-19. V lost 5 bases and J lost 0, with 5 bases in between. The CDR3 contains 13 residues. Using immunoSEQ multiplex PCR, the repertoire was profiled, and TCRdb retains in-frame clones only, with some absent. In the table there are 130,000 to 150,000 clones, just under 80% of which are singletons. This receptor was obtained from a woman aged 55 to 70 with acute or convalescent COVID-19. The chain employs TRBV12-3 or TRBV12-4 and TRBJ1-5; D is uncertain. The sequenced sample was peripheral blood. The CDR3 DNA reads as TGTGCCAGCAGTATATCTAGCAATCAGCCCCAGCATTTT. Amino acids: CASSISSNQPQHF.